These 7 T cell receptor beta chains originate from one sample sequenced in a study of cytomegalovirus exposure and HLA in healthy donors. Researchers ran the PCR with 60 Vbeta and 13 Jbeta primers. Profiled with immunoSEQ multiplex PCR; TCRdb holds only in-frame clones, not every one. Here the sample spans under 200,000 clones, under 85% being singletons. Sample: PBMCs. These receptors were taken from a female donor in good health and CMV-seronegative.

The rearrangement joins TRBV6-6 to TRBJ2-7; possible D gene TRBD2, 5 bases. Trimming removed 7 bases from V and 2 bases from J, with 21 bases in between. Germline-derived CDR1 and CDR2 are MNHNY and SVGAGI (reference sequence). The CDR3 length is 16 residues. The CDR3 DNA reads TGTGCCAGCATTACCGACGAGGGTCTGGGAACCTACGAGCAGTACTTC. Translating gives CASITDEGLGTYEQYF.

The V call is TRBV11-2, the J call TRBJ1-1, with D hard to call. Trimming pared 5 bases from V and 1 base from J, leaving 14 bases between. This CDR3 comprises 15 residues. Germline CDR1 SGHAT, CDR2 FQNNGV. CDR3 sequence: CASSQIRVRNTEAFF. The CDR3 bases are TGTGCCAGCAGCCAGATTCGGGTCCGGAACACTGAAGCTTTCTTT.

In this sample, this clone turned up a few times. This chain uses TRBV7-2 with TRBJ2-7; 7 bases fit TRBD2. The CDR3 loop spans 15 amino acids. With V trimmed by 4 bases and J by 3 bases, 9 bases remained unmatched. The V gene's germline CDR1 is SGHTA and CDR2 FQGNSA. The chain's CDR3 is CASSSVFGGNYEQYF. The DNA for the CDR3 is TGTGCCAGCAGCTCCGTTTTCGGGGGGAACTACGAGCAGTACTTC.

Within the sample, this clone is medium-sized. Additional DNA sequences in this sample encode the identical CDR3. The CDR3 nucleotides read TGTGCCAGCAGTTTTAAATCGTTGACTGAAGCTTTCTTT. Encoded protein: CASSFKSLTEAFF. The chain carries TRBV28 and TRBJ1-1, with D unclear. The V end was cut by 3 bases, the J end by 5 bases, with 10 bases between. The CDR3 length is 13 residues. Germline V lookup: CDR1 MDHEN, CDR2 SYDVKM.

The sample holds one count of this clone. The chain has TRBV4-2 and TRBJ2-3; 10 bases agree with TRBD2. The germline V gene encodes CDR1 LGHNA and CDR2 YNFKEQ. The V and J ends lost 4 bases and 3 bases, in that order; junction bases with no gene match: 4. The CDR3 has 15 amino acids. CDR3 amino acids: CASSPGLAVTDTQYF. CDR3 sequence (DNA): TGTGCCAGCAGCCCCGGACTAGCGGTAACAGATACGCAGTATTTT.

V and J are TRBV18 and TRBJ1-5, with 7 bases lining up with TRBD1. This CDR3 has 14 amino acids. Losses at the gene ends were 10 bases for V and 4 bases for J; bases not matched to a gene: 10. CDR1 is KGHSH, CDR2 LQKENI, per germline. The DNA for the CDR3 is TGTGCCATCCAACAGGGGTTATGGAATCAGCCCCAGCATTTT. It is translated as CAIQQGLWNQPQHF.

Of note for this clone: Within the sample, other DNA sequences also encode this same CDR3. The chain uses TRBV30 and TRBJ1-4; D not resolved. Trimming removed 3 bases at V and 0 bases at J, with 8 bases between. CDR3 size: 14 residues. CDR1 GTSNPN and CDR2 SVGIG come from the germline V gene (reference sequence). The CDR3 DNA reads as TGTGCCTGGAGCCCTACGGCAACTAATGAAAAACTGTTTTTT. Protein product: CAWSPTATNEKLFF.